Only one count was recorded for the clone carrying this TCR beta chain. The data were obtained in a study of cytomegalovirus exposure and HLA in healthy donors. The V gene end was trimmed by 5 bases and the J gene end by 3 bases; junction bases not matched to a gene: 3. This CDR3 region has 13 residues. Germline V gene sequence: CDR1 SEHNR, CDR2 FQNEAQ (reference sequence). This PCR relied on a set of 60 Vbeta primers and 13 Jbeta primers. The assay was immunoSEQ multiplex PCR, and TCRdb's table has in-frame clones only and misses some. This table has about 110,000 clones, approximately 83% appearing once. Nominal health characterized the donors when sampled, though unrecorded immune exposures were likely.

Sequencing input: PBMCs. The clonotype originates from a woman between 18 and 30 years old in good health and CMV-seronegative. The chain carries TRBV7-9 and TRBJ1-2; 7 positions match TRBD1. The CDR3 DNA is TGTGCCAGCAGCCCGGGACAGCACTATGGCTACACCTTC. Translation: CASSPGQHYGYTF.